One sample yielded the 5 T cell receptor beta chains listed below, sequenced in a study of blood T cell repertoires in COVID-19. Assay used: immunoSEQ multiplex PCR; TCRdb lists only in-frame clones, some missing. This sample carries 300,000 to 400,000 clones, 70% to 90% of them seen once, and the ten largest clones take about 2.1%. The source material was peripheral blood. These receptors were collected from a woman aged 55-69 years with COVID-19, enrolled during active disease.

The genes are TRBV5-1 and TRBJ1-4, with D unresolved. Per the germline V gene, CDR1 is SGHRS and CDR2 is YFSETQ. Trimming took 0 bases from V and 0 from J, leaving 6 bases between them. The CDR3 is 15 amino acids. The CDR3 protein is CASSLVSATNEKLFF. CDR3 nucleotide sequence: TGCGCCAGCAGCTTGGTGTCGGCAACTAATGAAAAACTGTTTTTT.

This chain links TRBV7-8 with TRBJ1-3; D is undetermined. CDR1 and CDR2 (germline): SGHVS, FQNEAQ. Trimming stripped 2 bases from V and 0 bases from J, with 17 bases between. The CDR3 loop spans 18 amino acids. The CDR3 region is CASSLFSGSLSSGNTIYF. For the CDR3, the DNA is TGTGCCAGCAGCTTATTCAGCGGGTCCCTGAGCTCTGGAAACACCATATATTTT.

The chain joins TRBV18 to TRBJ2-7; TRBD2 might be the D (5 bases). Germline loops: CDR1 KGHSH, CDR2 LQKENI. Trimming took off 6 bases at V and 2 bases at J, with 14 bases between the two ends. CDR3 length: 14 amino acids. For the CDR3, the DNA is TGTGCCAGCTCCCGTTGGACTGATACCTACGAGCAGTACTTC. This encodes CASSRWTDTYEQYF.

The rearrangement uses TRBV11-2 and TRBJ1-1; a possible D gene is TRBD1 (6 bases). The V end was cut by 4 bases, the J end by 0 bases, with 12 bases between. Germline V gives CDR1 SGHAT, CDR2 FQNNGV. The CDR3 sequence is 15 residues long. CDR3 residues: CASSSLRGMNTEAFF. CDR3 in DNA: TGTGCCAGCAGCTCGCTGAGGGGGATGAACACTGAAGCTTTCTTT.

CDR3 in amino acids: CASRKPSDEQFF. The DNA for the CDR3 is TGTGCCAGCAGGAAACCCAGCGATGAGCAGTTCTTC. This chain connects TRBV27 to TRBJ2-1, with D uncertain. V was shortened by 6 bases and J by 8 bases, with 11 bases between the two germline ends. Germline-derived CDR1 and CDR2 are MNHEY and SMNVEV (reference sequence). The CDR3 has 12 amino acids.